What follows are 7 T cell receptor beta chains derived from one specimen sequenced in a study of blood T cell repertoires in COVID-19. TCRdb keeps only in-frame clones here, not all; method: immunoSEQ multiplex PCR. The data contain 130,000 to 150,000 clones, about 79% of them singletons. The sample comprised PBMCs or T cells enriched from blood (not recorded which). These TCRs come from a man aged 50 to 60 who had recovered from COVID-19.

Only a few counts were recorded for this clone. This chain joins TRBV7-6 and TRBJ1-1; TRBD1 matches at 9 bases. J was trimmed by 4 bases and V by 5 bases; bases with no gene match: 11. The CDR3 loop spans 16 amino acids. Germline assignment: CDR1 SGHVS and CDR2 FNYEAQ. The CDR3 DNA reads TGTGCCAGCAGCCCTCGGACAGGGGATTGGAGCACTGAAGCTTTCTTT. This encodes CASSPRTGDWSTEAFF.

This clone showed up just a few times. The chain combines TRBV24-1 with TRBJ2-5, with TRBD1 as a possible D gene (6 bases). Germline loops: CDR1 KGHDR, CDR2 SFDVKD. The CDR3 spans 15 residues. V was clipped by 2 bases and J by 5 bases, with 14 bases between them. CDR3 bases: TGTGCCACCAGTGATTCCAAACAGGGAATGGAGACCCAGTACTTC. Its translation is CATSDSKQGMETQYF.

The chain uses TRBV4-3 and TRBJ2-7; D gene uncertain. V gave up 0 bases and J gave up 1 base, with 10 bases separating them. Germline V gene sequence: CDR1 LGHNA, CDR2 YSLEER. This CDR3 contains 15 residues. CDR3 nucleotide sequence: TGCGCCAGCAGCCAAGAATTACAGATATCCTACGAGCAGTACTTC. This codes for CASSQELQISYEQYF.

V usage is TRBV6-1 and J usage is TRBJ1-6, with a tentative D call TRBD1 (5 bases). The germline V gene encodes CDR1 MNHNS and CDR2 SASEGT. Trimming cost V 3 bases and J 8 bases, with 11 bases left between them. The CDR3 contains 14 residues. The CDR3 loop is CASSDQGRDSPLHF. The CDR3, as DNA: TGTGCCAGCAGTGACCAGGGCAGGGATTCACCCCTCCACTTT.

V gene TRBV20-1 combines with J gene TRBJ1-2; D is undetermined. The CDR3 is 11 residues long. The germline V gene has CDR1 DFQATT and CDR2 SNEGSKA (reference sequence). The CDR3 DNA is TGCAGCGCTTTTTTAGACTATGGCTACACCTTC. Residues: CSAFLDYGYTF.

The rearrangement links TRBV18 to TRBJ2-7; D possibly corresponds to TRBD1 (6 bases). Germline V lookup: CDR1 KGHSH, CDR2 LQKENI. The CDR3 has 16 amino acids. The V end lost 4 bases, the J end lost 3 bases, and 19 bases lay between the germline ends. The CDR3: CASSRGLGQGDYEQYF. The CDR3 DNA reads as TGTGCCAGCTCACGGGGGCTGGGTCAAGGGGACTACGAGCAGTACTTC.

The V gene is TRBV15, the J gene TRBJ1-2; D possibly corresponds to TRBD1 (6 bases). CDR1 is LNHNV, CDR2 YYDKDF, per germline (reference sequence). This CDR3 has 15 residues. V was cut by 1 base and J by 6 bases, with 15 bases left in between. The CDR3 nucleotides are TGTGCCACCAGCAGAGGAGGGGCACAGGGCCATGGCTACACCTTC. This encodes CATSRGGAQGHGYTF.